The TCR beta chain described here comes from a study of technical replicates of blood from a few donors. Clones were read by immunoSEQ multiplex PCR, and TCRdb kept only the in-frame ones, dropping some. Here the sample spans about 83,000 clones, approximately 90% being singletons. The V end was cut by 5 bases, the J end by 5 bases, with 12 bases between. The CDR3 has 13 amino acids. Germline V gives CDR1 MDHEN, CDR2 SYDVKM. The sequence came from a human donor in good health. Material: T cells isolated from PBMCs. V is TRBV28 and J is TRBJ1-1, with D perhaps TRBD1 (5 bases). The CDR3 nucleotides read TGTGCCAGCAGTACCAGGGTAGGGACTGAAGCTTTCTTT. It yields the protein CASSTRVGTEAFF.